What follows are 11 T cell receptor beta chains derived from one specimen sequenced in a study of identical twins. Using its own MiXCR run on the 5' RACE reads, TCRdb lists one record per CDR3 protein. The sample yields 1.5 million to 2 million distinct CDR3 sequences, around a third seen once. The specimen sequenced was cord blood. These receptors all stem from a newborn girl in good health.

The rearrangement joins TRBV12-3 or TRBV12-4 to TRBJ1-5; D gene unclear. V lost 6 bases and J lost 6, with 12 bases in between. CDR3 length: 13 amino acids. CDR3 protein: CASSTPFSQPQHF. CDR3 in DNA: TGTGCCAGCAGCACCCCTTTTAGTCAGCCCCAGCATTTT.

This clonotype was counted at least ten times. The gene calls are TRBV28 and TRBJ2-7; 7 positions match TRBD1. Germline CDR1 is MDHEN and CDR2 is SYDVKM. CDR3 length: 12 amino acids. The trim removed 6 bases at V and 5 bases at J, leaving 4 bases unmatched. This chain's CDR3 is CASSSTGDEQYF. The CDR3 DNA reads TGTGCCAGCAGCAGCACAGGGGACGAGCAGTACTTC.

The chain has TRBV28 and TRBJ1-2; 8 nucleotides line up with TRBD1. Germline lookup yields CDR1 MDHEN and CDR2 SYDVKM. CDR3 length: 15 amino acids. With V trimmed by 2 bases and J by 4 bases, 6 bases remained unmatched. The CDR3 bases are TGTGCCAGCAGTTTACAGGGGGCCTCATTCTATGGCTACACCTTC. This codes for CASSLQGASFYGYTF.

The genes are TRBV21-1 and TRBJ2-2; the D segment call TRBD2 is taken from the table without a DNA check. TRBV21-1 is given as a pseudogene. The CDR3 is made up of 15 amino acids. DNA of the CDR3: TGTGCCAGCAGCAAAACTAGTACTGACACCGGGGAGCTGTTTTTT. Translating it yields CASSKTSTDTGELFF.

This clonotype was counted once. Compared with germline, one end of the junction differs, possibly owing to a read error. The gene calls are TRBV6-6 and TRBJ2-3; 7 bases agree with TRBD1. The CDR3 consists of 13 residues. Germline-derived CDR1 and CDR2 are MNHNY and SVGAGI (reference sequence). CDR3 residues: CASNRGVSDTHYF. CDR3 DNA sequence: TGTGCCAGCAACAGGGGAGTATCAGATACGCACTATTTT.

The chain couples TRBV6-5 to TRBJ2-5; D possibly corresponds to TRBD2 (6 bases). The CDR3 is made up of 15 amino acids. The germline V gene has CDR1 MNHEY and CDR2 SVGAGI. The V end was cut by 3 bases, the J end by 3 bases, with 14 bases between. The CDR3, as DNA: TGTGCCAGCAGTTATGAAGGGAGGAGAAAAGAGACCCAGTACTTC. Protein product: CASSYEGRRKETQYF.

The chain links TRBV28 to TRBJ1-2; D possibly corresponds to TRBD1 (5 bases). The CDR3 is 14 amino acids. The germline V gene encodes CDR1 MDHEN and CDR2 SYDVKM. Between the trimmed V and J ends, which lost 7 bases and 2 bases, there was a span of 14 bases. The CDR3 sequence is CASTLGAVNYGYTF. In nucleotides, the CDR3 is TGTGCCAGCACTCTTGGGGCAGTCAACTATGGCTACACCTTC.

This clonotype was seen more than once but under ten times. The V gene is TRBV28, the J gene TRBJ2-3; a possible D gene is TRBD1 (6 bases). Germline loops: CDR1 MDHEN, CDR2 SYDVKM. Trimming removed 2 bases from V and 0 bases from J, with 15 bases in between. This CDR3 contains 17 residues. This chain's CDR3 is CASSLAGAGASTDTQYF. In DNA form, the CDR3 reads TGTGCCAGCAGTTTAGCCGGGGCAGGGGCTAGCACAGATACGCAGTATTTT.

The chain carries TRBV28 and TRBJ2-5; 12 nucleotides match TRBD1. TRBJ2-7 matches the DNA end more closely, so the J call is doubtful. CDR3 length: 17 residues. CDR1 MDHEN and CDR2 SYDVKM come from the germline V gene. CDR3 protein: CASSLRGQGASPVEQYF. Here the CDR3 DNA reads TGTGCCAGCAGTTTAAGGGGACAGGGGGCATCTCCGGTCGAGCAGTACTTC.

V is TRBV20-1 and J is TRBJ2-5, with TRBD1 identical over 11 bases. The ends lost 1 base at V and 5 bases at J; junction bases unmatched: 6. Germline V lookup: CDR1 DFQATT, CDR2 SNEGSKA (reference sequence). This CDR3 contains 15 residues. This CDR3 is CSARGTGGAGETQYF. The CDR3 region has the DNA TGCAGTGCTAGAGGGACAGGGGGCGCGGGGGAGACCCAGTACTTC.

The chain joins TRBV24-1 to TRBJ2-3; D gene uncertain. The CDR3 totals 13 residues. Germline CDR1 and CDR2: KGHDR and SFDVKD. V lost 2 bases and J 8 bases, leaving 10 bases between the germline ends. The CDR3: CATSDYARGTQYF. In nucleotides, the CDR3 is TGTGCCACCAGTGATTACGCTAGAGGTACGCAGTATTTT.